This passage covers 3 T cell receptor beta chains from one sample sequenced in a study of blood T cell repertoires in COVID-19. Libraries were prepared by immunoSEQ multiplex PCR; TCRdb keeps only in-frame clonotypes and omits some of them. The sample lists more than 110,000 clones, roughly 84% occurring once. Specimen: peripheral blood. These receptors were collected from a human donor in a cohort sampled during active COVID-19.

V usage is TRBV11-2 and J usage is TRBJ2-3, with D maybe TRBD1 (7 bases). The germline gives CDR1 SGHAT, CDR2 FQNNGV. V was clipped by 3 bases and J by 4 bases, with 20 bases between them. CDR3 length: 17 amino acids. The CDR3 nucleotides read TGTGCCAGCAGCTTCTTGGCCCCCGGAGGGGGCTCAGATACGCAGTATTTT. This translates into CASSFLAPGGGSDTQYF.

The V gene is TRBV5-4, the J gene TRBJ1-1; no firm D call. This CDR3 has 14 amino acids. The V and J ends lost 4 bases and 4 bases respectively, with 14 bases between them. Germline CDR1 SGHNT, CDR2 YYREEE (reference sequence). The CDR3 nucleotides are TGTGCCAGCAGCGAGGGTGGTGGGTTCACTGAAGCTTTCTTT. Encoded protein: CASSEGGGFTEAFF.

This clone has just one count. The chain recombines TRBV27 with TRBJ1-2; 7 bases fit TRBD1. V lost 8 bases, J lost 1 base, and 13 bases stayed unmatched. From germline, CDR1 is MNHEY and CDR2 SMNVEV (reference sequence). This CDR3 spans 16 amino acids. The CDR3 DNA follows: TGTGCCAGCCGAAACGGCGGGGCAGGGGGTAACTATGGCTACACCTTC. The encoded protein is CASRNGGAGGNYGYTF.